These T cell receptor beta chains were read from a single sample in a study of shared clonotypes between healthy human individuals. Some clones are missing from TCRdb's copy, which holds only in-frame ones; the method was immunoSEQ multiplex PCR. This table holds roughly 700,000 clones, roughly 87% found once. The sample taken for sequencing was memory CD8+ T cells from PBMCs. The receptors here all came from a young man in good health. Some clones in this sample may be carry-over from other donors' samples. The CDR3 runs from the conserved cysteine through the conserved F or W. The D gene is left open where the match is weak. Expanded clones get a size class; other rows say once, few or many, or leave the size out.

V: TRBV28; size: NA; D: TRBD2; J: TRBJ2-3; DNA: TGTGCCAGCAGTTTAGGGCTAGCGGGAGAGATACCCCGAGGAGATACGCAGTATTTT; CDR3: CASSLGLAGEIPRGDTQYF
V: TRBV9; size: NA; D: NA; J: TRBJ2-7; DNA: TGTGCCAGCAGCGTATACTCGGGCAGGGCCTACGAGCAGTACTTC; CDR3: CASSVYSGRAYEQYF
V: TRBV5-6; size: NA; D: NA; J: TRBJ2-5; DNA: TGTGCCAGCAGCGGCCCGGGCGGTGGGGGGGAGACCCAGTACTTC; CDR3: CASSGPGGGGETQYF
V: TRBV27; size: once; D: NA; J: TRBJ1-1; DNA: TGTGCCAGCAGTCCCCGAGTATTAGAGTTCACTGAAGCTTTCTTT; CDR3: CASSPRVLEFTEAFF
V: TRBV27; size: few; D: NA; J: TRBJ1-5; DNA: TGTGCCAGCAGTTTTACAGGGAGCAATCAGCCCCAGCATTTT; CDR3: CASSFTGSNQPQHF
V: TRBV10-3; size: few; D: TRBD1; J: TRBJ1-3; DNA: TGTGCCATCAGTGTGGGAGGACAGGGCGACTCTGGAAACACCATATATTTT; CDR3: CAISVGGQGDSGNTIYF
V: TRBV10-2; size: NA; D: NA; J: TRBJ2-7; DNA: TGCGCCAGCAGTGACATATACGAGCAGTACTTC; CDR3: CASSDIYEQYF
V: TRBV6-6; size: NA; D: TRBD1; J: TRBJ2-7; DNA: TGTGCCAGCAGTTACGCCGGGACAGGGGTTGGTAACGAGCAGTACTTC; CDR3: CASSYAGTGVGNEQYF
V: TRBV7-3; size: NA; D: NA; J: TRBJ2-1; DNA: TGTGCCAGCAGCTCCGGACGGTACAATGAGCAGTTCTTC; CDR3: CASSSGRYNEQFF
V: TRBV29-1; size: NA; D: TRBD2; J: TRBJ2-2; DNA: TGCAGCGTTGAAGGGTCGGTAGCGGGAGATACCGGGGAGCTGTTTTTT; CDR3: CSVEGSVAGDTGELFF
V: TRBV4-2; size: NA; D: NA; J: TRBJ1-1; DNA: TGTGCCAGCAGCCCCATTCTTGGGGGAAACACTGAAGCTTTCTTT; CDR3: CASSPILGGNTEAFF
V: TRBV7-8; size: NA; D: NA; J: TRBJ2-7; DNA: TGTGCCAGCAGCTTGCTGACTTACGAGCAGTACTTC; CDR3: CASSLLTYEQYF
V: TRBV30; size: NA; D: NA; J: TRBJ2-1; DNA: TGTGCCTGGAGTGTAGTGAGGAGGGGCGAGCAGTTCTTC; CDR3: CAWSVVRRGEQFF
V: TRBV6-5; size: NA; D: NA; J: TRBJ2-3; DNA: TGTGCCAGCAGTTACTCGACCCAATATACGCAGTATTTT; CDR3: CASSYSTQYTQYF
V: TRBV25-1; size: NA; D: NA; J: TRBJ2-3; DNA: TGTGCCAGCAGTGCCACAGATACGCAGTATTTT; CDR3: CASSATDTQYF
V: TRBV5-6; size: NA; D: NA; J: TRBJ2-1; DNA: TGTGCCAGCAGCTTGGCCGAGGAGCAGTTCTTC; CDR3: CASSLAEEQFF
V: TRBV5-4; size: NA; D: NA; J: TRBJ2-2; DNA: TGTGCCAGCAGCTCCCCGGCCGGGGAGCTGTTTTTT; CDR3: CASSSPAGELFF
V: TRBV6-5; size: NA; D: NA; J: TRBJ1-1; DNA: TGTGCCAGCATCCCTCTCGGGCTTTCGAACACTGAAGCTTTCTTT; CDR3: CASIPLGLSNTEAFF
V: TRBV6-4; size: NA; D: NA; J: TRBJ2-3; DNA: TGTGCCAGCAGTGACACGGTCGCTGGGGGCACAGATACGCAGTATTTT; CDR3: CASSDTVAGGTDTQYF
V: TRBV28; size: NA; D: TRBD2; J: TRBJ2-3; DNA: TGTGCCAGCAGTTTACGATTCCTAAAGACTAGCGGGAATGGAGATACGCAGTATTTT; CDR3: CASSLRFLKTSGNGDTQYF
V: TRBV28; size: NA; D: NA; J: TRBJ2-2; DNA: TGTGTCCCGAACGGGGGCGACGGGGAGCTGTTTTTT; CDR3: CVPNGGDGELFF
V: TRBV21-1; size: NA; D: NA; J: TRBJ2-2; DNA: TGTGCCAGCAGCAAAGCCCCTAGAAGCGGGAGCGTTACCGGGGAGCTGTTTTTT; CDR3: CASSKAPRSGSVTGELFF
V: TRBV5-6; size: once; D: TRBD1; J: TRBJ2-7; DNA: TGTGCCAGCAGCCTCAGACAGGGTATATACGAGCAGTACTTC; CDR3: CASSLRQGIYEQYF
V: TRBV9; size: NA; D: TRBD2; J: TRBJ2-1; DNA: TGTGCCAGCAGCGCGACTAGCGGGAGCTCCTACAATGAGCAGTTCTTC; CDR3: CASSATSGSSYNEQFF
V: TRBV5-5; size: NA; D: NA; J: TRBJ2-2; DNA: TGTGCCAGCAGCCCCGAAAAGCGGTTGGACACCGGGGAGCTGTTTTTT; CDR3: CASSPEKRLDTGELFF
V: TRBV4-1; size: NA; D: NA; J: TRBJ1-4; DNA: TGCGCCAGCAGCCAAGGGGCGTCGGCTCCCCAACTGTTTTTT; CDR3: CASSQGASAPQLFF
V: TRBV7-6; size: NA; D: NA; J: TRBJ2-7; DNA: TGTGCCAGCAGCTTGGGGGGTTTCTCCTACGAGCAGTACTTC; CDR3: CASSLGGFSYEQYF
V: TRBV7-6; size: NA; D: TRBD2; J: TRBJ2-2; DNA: TGTGCCAGCAGCTTATTTGCGGGACTAGCGTACGCGAACACCGGGGAGCTGTTTTTT; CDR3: CASSLFAGLAYANTGELFF
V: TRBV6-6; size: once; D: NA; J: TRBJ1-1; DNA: TGTGCCAGCAGTTCTTATACTGAAGCTTTCTTT; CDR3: CASSSYTEAFF